A selection of T cell receptor beta chains follows, all from one sample in a study of blood T cell repertoires in COVID-19. The repertoire was sequenced with immunoSEQ multiplex PCR; TCRdb's copy has only in-frame clones and lacks some. This repertoire shows some 220,000 clones, about 85% found once; its top ten account for 2.9%. The specimen sequenced was peripheral blood. The source of these receptors is a man aged 45-65 years who had recovered from COVID-19. The CDR3 runs from the conserved cysteine through the conserved F or W. Each record gives: V gene, D gene, clone size, J gene, CDR3 protein, CDR3 DNA. The D gene is left open where the match is weak. Expanded clones are given a class, and other clones once, few, many or no size at all.

v_call: TRBV4-1
d_call: TRBD2
clone_size: NA
j_call: TRBJ2-5
cdr3_aa: CASSQDGSGRRETQYF
cdr3_nt: TGCGCCAGCAGCCAAGATGGAAGCGGGAGAAGGGAGACCCAGTACTTC

v_call: TRBV19
d_call: TRBD1
clone_size: NA
j_call: TRBJ1-1
cdr3_aa: CASRDPRQGRGTEAFF
cdr3_nt: TGTGCCAGTAGGGACCCCCGACAGGGGCGGGGGACTGAAGCTTTCTTT

v_call: TRBV19
d_call: TRBD1
clone_size: NA
j_call: TRBJ2-7
cdr3_aa: CASSIQGVYEQYF
cdr3_nt: TGTGCCAGTAGTATTCAGGGGGTCTACGAGCAGTACTTC

v_call: TRBV28
d_call: TRBD2
clone_size: NA
j_call: TRBJ2-7
cdr3_aa: CASSPARGRRLYEQYF
cdr3_nt: TGTGCCAGCAGTCCTGCTCGCGGGAGGCGCCTCTACGAGCAGTACTTC

v_call: TRBV7-6
d_call: NA
clone_size: NA
j_call: TRBJ2-2
cdr3_aa: CASSLARRSNGELFF
cdr3_nt: TGTGCCAGCAGCTTAGCGCGGAGGTCAAACGGGGAGCTGTTTTTT

v_call: TRBV27
d_call: TRBD1
clone_size: NA
j_call: TRBJ2-7
cdr3_aa: CASSPRTGDGSYEQYF
cdr3_nt: TGTGCCAGCAGTCCTAGGACAGGGGACGGTTCCTACGAGCAGTACTTC

v_call: TRBV27
d_call: TRBD1
clone_size: once
j_call: TRBJ1-2
cdr3_aa: CASSLSSGGSGYGYTF
cdr3_nt: TGTGCCAGCAGTTTATCTTCAGGGGGCAGCGGATATGGCTACACCTTC

v_call: TRBV3-1/TRBV3-2
d_call: NA
clone_size: NA
j_call: TRBJ2-3
cdr3_aa: CASSQDPPSSTDTQYF
cdr3_nt: TGTGCCAGCAGCCAAGATCCCCCCTCTAGCACAGATACGCAGTATTTT

v_call: TRBV20-1
d_call: NA
clone_size: NA
j_call: TRBJ2-5
cdr3_aa: CSATGQETQYF
cdr3_nt: TGCAGTGCTACGGGGCAAGAGACCCAGTACTTC

v_call: TRBV2
d_call: NA
clone_size: NA
j_call: TRBJ2-7
cdr3_aa: CASGQDYRPYEQYF
cdr3_nt: TGTGCCAGCGGACAGGACTATCGCCCCTACGAGCAGTACTTC

v_call: TRBV7-8
d_call: TRBD2
clone_size: NA
j_call: TRBJ2-1
cdr3_aa: CASSLGLAVVYNEQFF
cdr3_nt: TGTGCCAGCAGCCTGGGACTAGCGGTAGTATACAATGAGCAGTTCTTC

v_call: TRBV7-8
d_call: TRBD2
clone_size: NA
j_call: TRBJ2-7
cdr3_aa: CASSSTSGSSYEQYF
cdr3_nt: TGTGCCAGCAGCTCGACTAGCGGGAGCTCCTACGAGCAGTACTTC

v_call: TRBV3-1/TRBV3-2
d_call: NA
clone_size: NA
j_call: TRBJ2-2
cdr3_aa: CASSPGAGELFF
cdr3_nt: TGTGCCAGCAGCCCCGGGGCCGGGGAGCTGTTTTTT

v_call: TRBV6-1
d_call: NA
clone_size: NA
j_call: TRBJ1-3
cdr3_aa: CASSVGHPGQHSGNTIYF
cdr3_nt: TGTGCCAGCAGTGTAGGTCATCCAGGACAGCACTCTGGAAACACCATATATTTT

v_call: TRBV12-5
d_call: TRBD2
clone_size: NA
j_call: TRBJ2-3
cdr3_aa: CASGLGTSGSTDTQYF
cdr3_nt: TGTGCTAGTGGTTTGGGAACTAGCGGAAGCACAGATACGCAGTATTTT

v_call: TRBV28
d_call: TRBD1
clone_size: NA
j_call: TRBJ2-7
cdr3_aa: CASSLRQGSYEQYF
cdr3_nt: TGTGCCAGCAGTCTCCGACAGGGTTCCTACGAGCAGTACTTC